What follows are 12 T cell receptor beta chains derived from one specimen sequenced in a study of CD8+ T cells in alopecia areata. After isolation, RNA underwent reverse transcription to generate cDNA as the sequencing template. Repertoires were generated with immunoSEQ multiplex PCR, while TCRdb's copy carries only in-frame clones and drops some. The sample lists 150,000 or so clones, around 47% seen once, with about 6.3% in the top ten. Sequences were obtained from CD4+ T cells sorted from blood. Every receptor here comes from a human donor with alopecia areata.

The chain uses TRBV5-6 and TRBJ2-2; TRBD1 or TRBD2 may be the D gene (6 bases each). The V and J ends lost 3 bases and 6 bases respectively, with 21 bases between them. This CDR3 has 17 amino acids. Germline lookup yields CDR1 SGHDT and CDR2 YYEEEE. In DNA, the CDR3 is TGTGCCAGCAGCTCCCTAGGGGGGACGGGACGCGCCGGGGAGCTGTTTTTT. Amino acids: CASSSLGGTGRAGELFF. The variable domain in full, with the rest retrieved from reference TRBV5-6 and TRBJ2-2, is DAGVTQSPTHLIKTRGQQVTLRCSPKSGHDTVSWYQQALGQGPQFIFQYYEEEERQRGNFPDRFSGHQFPNYSSELNVNALLLGDSALYLCASSSLGGTGRAGELFFGEGSRLTVL.

The gene calls are TRBV7-2 and TRBJ2-1, with 14 positions matching TRBD2. The V gene's germline CDR1 is SGHTA and CDR2 FQGNSA. The V segment lost 5 bases and the J segment 8 bases; nucleotides outside the gene matches: 8. This CDR3 contains 16 residues. CDR3 coding DNA: TGTGCCAGCAGCGTAGGACTAGCGGGAGGACTGTATGAGCAGTTCTTC. Protein product: CASSVGLAGGLYEQFF.

The rearrangement uses TRBV5-1 and TRBJ2-2; D not certain. The V end lost 2 bases, the J end lost 3 bases, and 5 bases lay between the germline ends. This CDR3 comprises 13 residues. Germline assignment: CDR1 SGHRS and CDR2 YFSETQ. The DNA for the CDR3 is TGCGCCAGCAGCTTCGACGACACCGGGGAGCTGTTTTTT. It is translated as CASSFDDTGELFF. Looking up the rest from reference TRBV5-1 and TRBJ2-2 gives the full variable domain: KAGVTQTPRYLIKTRGQQVTLSCSPISGHRSVSWYQQTPGQGLQFLFEYFSETQRNKGNFPGRFSGRQFSNSRSEMNVSTLELGDSALYLCASSFDDTGELFFGEGSRLTVL.

V gene TRBV29-1 combines with J gene TRBJ1-2; no clear D gene. Trimming cost V 6 bases and J 8 bases, with 19 bases left between them. The CDR3 has 13 residues. The V gene's germline CDR1 is SQVTM and CDR2 ANQGSEA. As DNA, the CDR3 is TGCAGCGTCCCTAAGTCGGGGTCCGGGGGCTACACCTTC. Encoded protein: CSVPKSGSGGYTF.

The V gene is TRBV7-2, the J gene TRBJ2-2, with 7 positions matching TRBD2. CDR3 length equals 13 residues. After removal of 4 bases from V and 6 bases from J, the junction contained 2 bases not matched to a gene. CDR1 and CDR2 (germline): SGHTA, FQGNSA. In DNA, the CDR3 is TGTGCCAGCAGCTATGCGGGAGCCGGGGAGCTGTTTTTT. Translated, it gives CASSYAGAGELFF. Together with reference TRBV7-2 and TRBJ2-2, the CDR3 gives the full variable domain: GAGVSQSPSNKVTEKGKDVELRCDPISGHTALYWYRQSLGQGLEFLIYFQGNSAPDKSGLPSDRFSAERTGGSVSTLTIQRTQQEDSAVYLCASSYAGAGELFFGEGSRLTVL.

This chain uses TRBV29-1 with TRBJ2-3; the D gene is possibly TRBD2 (6 bases). V lost 7 bases, J lost 2 bases, and 16 bases lay in between. This CDR3 is built from 14 residues. Germline loops: CDR1 SQVTM, CDR2 ANQGSEA. CDR3 sequence (DNA): TGCAGCGCGGCCTTAGCGGATATCACAGATACGCAGTATTTT. This translates into CSAALADITDTQYF.

This chain joins TRBV29-1 and TRBJ2-3; 10 positions match TRBD2. Germline V gene data show CDR1 as SQVTM and CDR2 as ANQGSEA. Germline trimming cut 1 base from V and 2 bases from J; bases unmatched to any gene: 6. The CDR3 runs 16 residues. CDR3 amino acids: CSVEGEAGGNTDTQYF. The CDR3 DNA sequence: TGCAGCGTTGAAGGGGAAGCGGGAGGGAACACAGATACGCAGTATTTT.

The chain links TRBV4-1 to TRBJ2-1; 7 nucleotides line up with TRBD2. The CDR3 is 16 residues long. V shed 3 bases, J shed 2 bases, and the junction held 7 bases outside the gene matches. Per the germline V gene, CDR1 is MGHRA and CDR2 is YSYEKL. Here the CDR3 DNA reads TGCGCCAGCAGCCAGTTGGGACTATCAGCCTACAATGAGCAGTTCTTC. Translating it yields CASSQLGLSAYNEQFF.

This clone was detected a few times. The chain is built from TRBV7-8 and TRBJ2-7; D perhaps matches TRBD1 (5 bases). The ends were cut back, 2 bases at V and 3 bases at J, with 11 bases in the middle. CDR3 length: 14 amino acids. Germline CDR1 reads SGHVS; CDR2 reads FQNEAQ. CDR3 sequence (DNA): TGTGCCAGCAGCTTACCAGACAGCATCTACGAGCAGTACTTC. This translates into CASSLPDSIYEQYF. The complete variable domain, with remaining parts taken from reference TRBV7-8 and TRBJ2-7, reads GAGVSQSPRYKVAKRGQDVALRCDPISGHVSLFWYQQALGQGPEFLTYFQNEAQLDKSGLPSDRFFAERPEGSVSTLKIQRTQQEDSAVYLCASSLPDSIYEQYFGPGTRLTVT.

V gene TRBV5-1 combines with J gene TRBJ2-3, with TRBD2 identical over 9 bases. The CDR3 totals 15 residues. J was trimmed by 1 base and V by 0 bases; bases with no gene match: 0. Germline CDR1 and CDR2: SGHRS and YFSETQ. The CDR3: CASSLGTSGTDTQYF. For the CDR3, the DNA is TGCGCCAGCAGCTTGGGGACTAGCGGCACAGATACGCAGTATTTT.

The chain uses TRBV9 and TRBJ2-5, with 7 bases matching TRBD1. Trimming cost V 1 base and J 5 bases; bases outside gene matches: 5. There are 14 residues in the CDR3. Looked up from germline, CDR1 is SGDLS and CDR2 is YYNGEE. The CDR3 region has the DNA TGTGCCAGCAGCGTAACAGGGGTTTTGGAGACCCAGTACTTC. Protein product: CASSVTGVLETQYF.

This chain links TRBV7-9 with TRBJ2-3; D unclear. Germline V gene lookup returns CDR1 SEHNR and CDR2 FQNEAQ (reference sequence). This CDR3 spans 12 amino acids. Trimming took 5 bases from V and 7 from J, leaving 10 bases between them. CDR3 DNA: TGTGCCAGCAGCCCTCCCCCGTATACGCAGTATTTT. This encodes CASSPPPYTQYF.